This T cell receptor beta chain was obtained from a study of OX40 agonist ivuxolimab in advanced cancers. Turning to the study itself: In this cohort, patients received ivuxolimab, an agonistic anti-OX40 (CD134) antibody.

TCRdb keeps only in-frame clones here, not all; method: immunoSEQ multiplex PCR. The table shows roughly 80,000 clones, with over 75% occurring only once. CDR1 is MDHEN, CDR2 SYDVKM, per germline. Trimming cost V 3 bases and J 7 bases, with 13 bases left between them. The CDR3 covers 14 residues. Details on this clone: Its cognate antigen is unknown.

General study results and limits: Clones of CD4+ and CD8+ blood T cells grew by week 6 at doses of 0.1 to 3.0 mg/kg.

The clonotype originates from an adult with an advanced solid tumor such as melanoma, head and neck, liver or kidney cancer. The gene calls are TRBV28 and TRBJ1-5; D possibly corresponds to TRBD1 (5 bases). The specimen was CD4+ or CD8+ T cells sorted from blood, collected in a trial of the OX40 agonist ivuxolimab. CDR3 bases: TGTGCCAGCAGTTTTGTAGGGGTATCACAGCCCCAGCATTTT. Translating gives CASSFVGVSQPQHF.